Listed below are T cell receptor beta chains from one sample, sequenced in a study of regulatory T cells in long-lasting Graves disease. One entry per CDR3 protein, called by TCRdb with MiXCR from the multiplex PCR reads. The table has over 300,000 distinct CDR3 sequences, less than 20% seen once. The sample consisted of peripheral blood mononuclear cells (PBMCs), taken when the disease was refractory, from a patient treated with antithyroid drugs. These receptors were obtained from a female donor with Graves disease. CDR3s include the opening cysteine and the closing phenylalanine or tryptophan. A D gene is named only where the DNA matches it firmly. The size field is filled for only some rows; it gives once, few, many or a size class.

J gene: TRBJ1-1; D gene: NA; clone size: NA; V gene: TRBV4-3; CDR3 DNA: TGCGCCAGCAGCCCCGACAGTCTTAACACTGAAGCTTTCTTT; CDR3 protein: CASSPDSLNTEAFF
J gene: TRBJ1-1; D gene: TRBD1; clone size: few; V gene: TRBV3-1; CDR3 DNA: TGTGCCAGCAGCCAAAGTCCGACAGGGAGCATGAACACTGAAGCTTTCTTT; CDR3 protein: CASSQSPTGSMNTEAFF
J gene: TRBJ1-6; D gene: NA; clone size: few; V gene: TRBV19; CDR3 DNA: TGTGCCAGTAGAACCAGGACGGACTATAATTCACCCCTCCACTTT; CDR3 protein: CASRTRTDYNSPLHF
J gene: TRBJ2-6; D gene: NA; clone size: NA; V gene: TRBV11-3; CDR3 DNA: TGTGCCAGCAGCTTAAGGTCCCCTGGCTCTGGGGCCAACGTCCTGACTTTC; CDR3 protein: CASSLRSPGSGANVLTF
J gene: TRBJ1-2; D gene: TRBD1; clone size: many; V gene: TRBV7-2; CDR3 DNA: TGTGCCAGCAGCCCCGGGACAGGGGACTATGGCTACACCTTC; CDR3 protein: CASSPGTGDYGYTF
J gene: TRBJ2-6; D gene: NA; clone size: NA; V gene: TRBV29-1; CDR3 DNA: TGCAGCGTTTGGGCGGGTAGGGGCCACTCTGGGGCCAACGTCCTGACTTTC; CDR3 protein: CSVWAGRGHSGANVLTF
J gene: TRBJ1-1; D gene: NA; clone size: many; V gene: TRBV28; CDR3 DNA: TGTGCCAGCCTTAGGGGGGGCTCATCTGAAGCTTTCTTT; CDR3 protein: CASLRGGSSEAFF
J gene: TRBJ1-3; D gene: NA; clone size: many; V gene: TRBV12-3/TRBV12-4; CDR3 DNA: TGTGCCAGCAGTTTACTTCGAAACACCATATATTTT; CDR3 protein: CASSLLRNTIYF
J gene: TRBJ2-7; D gene: TRBD2; clone size: NA; V gene: TRBV3-1; CDR3 DNA: TGTGCCAGCAGCCAAGACGGGGGGGCCGGCGAGCAGTACTTC; CDR3 protein: CASSQDGGAGEQYF
J gene: TRBJ2-2; D gene: NA; clone size: few; V gene: TRBV11-2; CDR3 DNA: TGTGCCAGCAGCTTGACAGTGGAGGGTACCGCGAACACCGGGGAGCTGTTTTTT; CDR3 protein: CASSLTVEGTANTGELFF
J gene: TRBJ2-3; D gene: TRBD2; clone size: NA; V gene: TRBV6-1; CDR3 DNA: TGTGCCAGCAGTGAACCGGGACTAGGGGAAGATACGCAGTATTTT; CDR3 protein: CASSEPGLGEDTQYF
J gene: TRBJ1-1; D gene: NA; clone size: NA; V gene: TRBV5-5; CDR3 DNA: TGTGCCAGCAGCTTGGGACACCGGAGGACTGAAGCTTTCTTT; CDR3 protein: CASSLGHRRTEAFF
J gene: TRBJ2-1; D gene: NA; clone size: NA; V gene: TRBV18; CDR3 DNA: TGTGCCAGCTCACCGAGGACGCAGGCCTACAATGAGCAGTTCTTC; CDR3 protein: CASSPRTQAYNEQFF
J gene: TRBJ1-6; D gene: NA; clone size: NA; V gene: TRBV5-1; CDR3 DNA: TGCGCCAGCACCATTTTCCCCGGCGAGTCACTCCACTTT; CDR3 protein: CASTIFPGESLHF
J gene: TRBJ1-1; D gene: TRBD1; clone size: many; V gene: TRBV6-1; CDR3 DNA: TGTGCCAGCAGGGGAGGGACAGCGAACACTGAAGCTTTCTTT; CDR3 protein: CASRGGTANTEAFF
J gene: TRBJ1-3; D gene: NA; clone size: few; V gene: TRBV7-9; CDR3 DNA: TGTGCCAGCTCTAGGGGGGACGACTCTGGAAACACCATATATTTT; CDR3 protein: CASSRGDDSGNTIYF
J gene: TRBJ1-4; D gene: TRBD1; clone size: many; V gene: TRBV3-1; CDR3 DNA: TGTGCCAGCAGCTTTCCGGGACAGGGCCTTCGGGAAAAACTGTTTTTT; CDR3 protein: CASSFPGQGLREKLFF
J gene: TRBJ1-3; D gene: TRBD1; clone size: NA; V gene: TRBV19; CDR3 DNA: TGTGCCAGTACCGGGGCGGACAGGTTCGCTGGAAACACCATATATTTT; CDR3 protein: CASTGADRFAGNTIYF
J gene: TRBJ1-2; D gene: NA; clone size: NA; V gene: TRBV5-1; CDR3 DNA: TGCGCCAGCAGCTTGGTCGCAGGGGCGGGCTACACCTTC; CDR3 protein: CASSLVAGAGYTF
J gene: TRBJ1-5; D gene: TRBD1; clone size: few; V gene: TRBV9; CDR3 DNA: TGTGCCAGCAGCCGGACAGGGAACTCCCAGCCCCAGCATTTT; CDR3 protein: CASSRTGNSQPQHF
J gene: TRBJ2-1; D gene: NA; clone size: NA; V gene: TRBV29-1; CDR3 DNA: TGCAGCGTGGCGGAGGTTGAAACAGGGTTTTATGAGCAGTTCTTC; CDR3 protein: CSVAEVETGFYEQFF
J gene: TRBJ2-1; D gene: NA; clone size: NA; V gene: TRBV29-1; CDR3 DNA: TGCAGCGTTGCAAGGGACAGGGATTGGAGCGGGGGCCTTGGTTACAATGAGCAGTTCTTC; CDR3 protein: CSVARDRDWSGGLGYNEQFF
J gene: TRBJ2-2; D gene: TRBD1; clone size: many; V gene: TRBV7-9; CDR3 DNA: TGTGCCAGCAGCACGGACAGGGCTTACGGGGAGCTGTTTTTT; CDR3 protein: CASSTDRAYGELFF